This T cell receptor (beta chain) is from a study of blood T cell repertoires in COVID-19. As for the study in general: Specimens from acute and convalescent COVID-19 originated in the United States, Italy and Spain. PBMCs, B-cell-depleted T cells, or T cells were the source of the cDNA or gDNA that made up the material.

In the authors' methods: Amplification of reference gene primers provided the estimated nucleated cell counts. Measured with immunoSEQ multiplex PCR; TCRdb has only the in-frame clones, and not every one. V and J calls and clone size are copied from that table; D and trimming were computed from the DNA. The sample has around 150,000 clones, roughly 93% seen once. Sequences were obtained from peripheral blood. This clonotype was sampled from a man between 18 and 29 years old with acute or convalescent COVID-19.

The CDR3 DNA reads as TGCGCCAGCCGACAGGGGGAGAATGAGCAGTTCTTC. This sequence encodes CASRQGENEQFF. The rearrangement links TRBV5-1 to TRBJ2-1; the match to TRBD1 covers 9 bases. CDR1 SGHRS and CDR2 YFSETQ come from the germline V gene. The ends lost 7 bases at V and 7 bases at J; junction bases unmatched: 3. The CDR3 has 12 amino acids.